This TCR beta chain was profiled in a study of early T cells in non-severe SARS-CoV-2 infection (dated by TCRdb to about 2021). Background for the entire study: Because TCR sequencing was done on bulk RNA from unsorted whole blood, the alpha and beta chains could not be paired. General findings and caveats noted by the study authors: VDJdb matching was skewed toward anti-spike CD8 responses and likely underestimated virus-specific expansions by missing private and CD4 specificities.

A case-control design nested within a healthcare worker cohort in London, UK, was used, with weekly nasopharyngeal swab PCR tests and blood sampling performed. Healthcare workers were enrolled in the week of the UK lockdown, from 23 to 31 March 2020, and were followed every week for up to roughly 15 weeks. With regard to this clonotype: No antigen is known for it. Base quality data are lacking; no much larger clone is found one base away.

Receptor amplification or capture employed 5' RACE. The sequencer listed for this sample is NextSeq 500. Unique molecular identifiers were attached to individual cDNA molecules in the TCR library protocol so that sequencing error and PCR bias could be corrected. Both TCR alpha and beta chains were sequenced, and tight co-correlation was observed between alpha and beta sequence abundances in each sample. The published analysis was carried out like this. Decombinator V4 was used to annotate TCR sequences for V gene, J gene and CDR3. TCRs were defined as expanded if a significant change between any two time points was detected under a Poisson model with p below 0.0001. TCR abundances were normalised to the total number of TCRs sequenced per sample and were expressed as counts per million. TRAV1-2 paired with TRAJ12, TRAJ20 or TRAJ33 defined MAIT TCRs, while TRAV10 paired with TRAJ18 defined iNKT TCRs. VDJdb, accessed 1 November 2021, was searched for CMV, EBV and SARS-CoV-2 annotated TCRs, excluding TCRs annotated for multiple antigens. TCRdb passed the public sequencing reads through fastp at Q25 and MiXCR, retaining productive beta sequences. Every entry covers one CDR3 protein and lists the most common genes and DNA from its rows. The authors' filters were not applied to this entry. The sample includes 55,000 to 75,000 distinct CDR3 sequences, with over 8% observed a single time. The ten most abundant clones make up about 16% of the sample.

The germline ends are 13 bases apart after V is trimmed by 7 bases and J by 1 base. The CDR3 spans 15 residues, from the cysteine through the phenylalanine. Of all the DNA, just the CDR3 is kept, 45 bases in frame from base 1. From the germline V gene, CDR1 is MDHEN and CDR2 is SYDVKM. This sample comprised whole blood, obtained at baseline. The sequence was obtained from an adult who was a healthcare worker with PCR-confirmed SARS-CoV-2 infection or an uninfected control (not recorded which). The chain links TRBV28 with TRBJ2-2, with a weak D call of TRBD2 (6 bases match). The CDR3 protein sequence reads: CASKVLGGNTGELFF. The nucleotide sequence reads TGTGCCAGCAAGGTGCTGGGGGGGAACACCGGGGAGCTGTTTTTT. Supplemented by the reference TRBV28 and TRBJ2-2 proteins around the CDR3, the complete variable domain is DVKVTQSSRYLVKRTGEKVFLECVQDMDHENMFWYRQDPGLGLRLIYFSYDVKMKEKGDIPEGYSVSREKKERFSLILESASTNQTSMYLCASKVLGGNTGELFFGEGSRLTVL.